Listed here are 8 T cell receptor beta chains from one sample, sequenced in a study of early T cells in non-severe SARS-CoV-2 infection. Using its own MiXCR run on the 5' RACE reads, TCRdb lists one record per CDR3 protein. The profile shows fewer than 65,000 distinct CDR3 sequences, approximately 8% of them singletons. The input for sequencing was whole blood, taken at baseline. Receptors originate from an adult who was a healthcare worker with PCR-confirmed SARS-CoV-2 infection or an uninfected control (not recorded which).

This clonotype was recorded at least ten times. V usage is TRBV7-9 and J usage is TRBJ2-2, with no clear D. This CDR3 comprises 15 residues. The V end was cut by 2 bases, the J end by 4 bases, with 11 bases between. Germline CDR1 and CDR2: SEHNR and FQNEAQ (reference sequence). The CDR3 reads CASSLIGYSTGELFF. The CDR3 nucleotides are TGTGCCAGCAGCTTAATTGGCTATTCCACCGGGGAGCTGTTTTTT.

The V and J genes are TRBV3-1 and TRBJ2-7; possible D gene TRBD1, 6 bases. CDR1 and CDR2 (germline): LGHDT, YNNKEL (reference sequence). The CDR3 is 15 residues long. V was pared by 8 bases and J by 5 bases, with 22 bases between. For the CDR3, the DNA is TGTGCCAGCGCCCTGGGGGCAGGGTCTTACCACGAGCAGTACTTC. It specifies CASALGAGSYHEQYF.

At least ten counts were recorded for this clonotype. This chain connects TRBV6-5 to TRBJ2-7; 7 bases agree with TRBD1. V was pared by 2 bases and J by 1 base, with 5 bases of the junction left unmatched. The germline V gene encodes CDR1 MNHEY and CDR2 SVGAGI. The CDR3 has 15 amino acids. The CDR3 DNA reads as TGTGCCAGCAGTTACCGTCCGACAGGGTCCTACGAGCAGTACTTC. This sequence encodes CASSYRPTGSYEQYF.

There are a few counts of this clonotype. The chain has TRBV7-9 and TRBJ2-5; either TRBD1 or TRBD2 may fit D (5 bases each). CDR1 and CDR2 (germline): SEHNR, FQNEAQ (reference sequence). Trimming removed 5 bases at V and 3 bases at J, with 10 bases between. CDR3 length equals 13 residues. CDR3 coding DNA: TGTGCCAGCAGCCCGCTGGGGGAAGAGACCCAGTACTTC. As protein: CASSPLGEETQYF.

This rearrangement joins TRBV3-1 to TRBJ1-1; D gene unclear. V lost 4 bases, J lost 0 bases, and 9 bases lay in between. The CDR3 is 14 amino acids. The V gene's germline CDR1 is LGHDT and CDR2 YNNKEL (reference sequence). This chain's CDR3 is CASSLLHMNTEAFF. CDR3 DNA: TGTGCCAGCAGCCTCCTACATATGAACACTGAAGCTTTCTTT.

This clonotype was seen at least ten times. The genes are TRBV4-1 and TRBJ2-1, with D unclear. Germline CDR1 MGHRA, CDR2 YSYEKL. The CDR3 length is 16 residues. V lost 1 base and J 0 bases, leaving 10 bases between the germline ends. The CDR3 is CASSQVDILSYNEQFF. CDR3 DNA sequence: TGCGCCAGCAGCCAAGTTGATATCCTCTCCTACAATGAGCAGTTCTTC.

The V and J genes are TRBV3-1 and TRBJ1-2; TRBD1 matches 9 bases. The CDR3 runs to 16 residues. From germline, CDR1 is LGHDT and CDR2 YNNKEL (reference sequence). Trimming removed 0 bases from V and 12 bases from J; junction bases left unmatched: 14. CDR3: CASSQDLDRGIAGDTF. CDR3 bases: TGTGCCAGCAGCCAAGACCTGGACAGGGGAATCGCGGGGGACACCTTC.

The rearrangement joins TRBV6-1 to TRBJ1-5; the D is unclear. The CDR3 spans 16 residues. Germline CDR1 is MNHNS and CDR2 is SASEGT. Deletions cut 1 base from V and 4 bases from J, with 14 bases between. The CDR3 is CASSEGVLEGNQPQHF. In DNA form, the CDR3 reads TGTGCCAGCAGTGAAGGGGTCCTGGAAGGGAATCAGCCCCAGCATTTT.